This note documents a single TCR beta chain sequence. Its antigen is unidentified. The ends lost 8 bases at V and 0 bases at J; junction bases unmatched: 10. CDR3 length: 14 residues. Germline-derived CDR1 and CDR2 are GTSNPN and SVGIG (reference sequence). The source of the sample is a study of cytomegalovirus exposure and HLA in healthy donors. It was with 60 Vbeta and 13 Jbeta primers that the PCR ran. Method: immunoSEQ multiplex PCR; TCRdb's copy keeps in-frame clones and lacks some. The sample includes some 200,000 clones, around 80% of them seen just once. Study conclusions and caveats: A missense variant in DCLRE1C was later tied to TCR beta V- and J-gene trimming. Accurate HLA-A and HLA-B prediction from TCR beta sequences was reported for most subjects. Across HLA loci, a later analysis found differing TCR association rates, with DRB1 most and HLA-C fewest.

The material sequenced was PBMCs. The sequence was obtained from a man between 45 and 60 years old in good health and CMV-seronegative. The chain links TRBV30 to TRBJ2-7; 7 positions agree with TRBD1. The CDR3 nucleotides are TGTGCCATACCGAGACAGGGTGACTCCTACGAGCAGTACTTC. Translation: CAIPRQGDSYEQYF.